The source of this T cell receptor (gamma chain) is a study of intestinal T cells in coeliac disease (dated by TCRdb to 2018 to 2021). Regarding the complete study: In the TRG cohort, coeliac patients were much younger than controls, with a mean age of around 15 years compared with 54.8 years. Duodenal biopsies from about ten coeliac disease patients and about ten non-coeliac controls were included in the TCR-delta (TRD) cohort. A second, larger TCR-gamma (TRG) cohort included duodenal biopsies from about 35 coeliac disease patients and 21 non-coeliac controls. General study outcomes and caveats: Clustering based on TRG put 51 of 54 biopsies (roughly 94%) in the right class, and the reported leave-one-out accuracy was around 90%. In training, clustering based on TRD kmers put all 22 biopsies in the right class, and the reported leave-one-out accuracy was 91%. Age was significantly different between the coeliac and control groups, but splitting the analysis by age did not give a significant classification. FFPE-derived DNA was found to be relatively degraded, and loss of a proportion of TCR sequences in each sample was likely caused by this degradation. Repeated CDR3 amino acid sequences could not be distinguished from PCR duplicates.

Receptor libraries were prepared by multiplex PCR. Sequencing was carried out with an Ion Torrent PGM. The LymphoTrack kit, which has primers carrying Illumina adapters, was used to amplify TRG repertoires from about 180 ng of biopsy DNA. TRG amplicons were purified with AMPure XP beads, quantified on a 2100 Bioanalyzer, and pooled equimolarly. Sequencing of TRG libraries was performed on an Ion PGM instrument. For the original study's pipeline: FastX discarded any read in which over 10% of nucleotides had a quality score below the third quartile for that patient. IMGT/HighV-QUEST was used to align the reads, assigning V, D and J genes, identifying CDR3 regions and assessing functionality. Sequences were converted to amino acids, and every sequence predicted to be non-functional was removed. CDR3s were broken into kmers both with and without positional annotation, kmer frequencies were analysed by PCA, and samples were clustered using each of the 1023 combinations of PCs 1-10. Classification was validated by leave-one-out cross-validation, re-optimising parameters on the remaining samples each time. Shannon diversity was calculated using the vegan R package from repeated random subsamples equal to the lowest read count. TCRdb called clones afresh from the public reads with CATT; identical DNA rows were later merged. What appears here as the V and J calls and clone size reflects TCRdb's work, not the paper's. This sample lists over a thousand gamma-chain clones; roughly half were detected once. The ten largest clonotypes hold around 12% of the sample.

For each case, genomic DNA was isolated from ten 5-um FFPE scrolls with the QIAamp DNA FFPE tissue kit. Fully anonymised formalin-fixed paraffin-embedded duodenal biopsies surplus to diagnostic needs were used to test TCR repertoire-based classification of coeliac disease. Compared with the rest of its sample, this clone is large (0.1 to 1%). Its antigen specificity is not known. The sample holds no much larger clone one base away, and base qualities are not on file. CDR1 and CDR2 are read off the germline V gene as EGSTGY and YDSYTSSV. V ends up 2 bases short and J 7 bases short, with an unmatched junction base count of 20. The CDR3 has 17 amino acids, counting the end cysteine and phenylalanine. Only CDR3 DNA remains: 51 bases, in frame from the first base.

The sequenced material came from a duodenal biopsy. The chain employs TRGV4 and TRGJ1 or TRGJ2. The sequence derives from a human donor with celiac disease. CDR3 protein: CATWDAIPPYLGYKKLF. The DNA is as follows: TGTGCCACCTGGGATGCAATCCCCCCTTATTTAGGGTATAAGAAACTCTTT.